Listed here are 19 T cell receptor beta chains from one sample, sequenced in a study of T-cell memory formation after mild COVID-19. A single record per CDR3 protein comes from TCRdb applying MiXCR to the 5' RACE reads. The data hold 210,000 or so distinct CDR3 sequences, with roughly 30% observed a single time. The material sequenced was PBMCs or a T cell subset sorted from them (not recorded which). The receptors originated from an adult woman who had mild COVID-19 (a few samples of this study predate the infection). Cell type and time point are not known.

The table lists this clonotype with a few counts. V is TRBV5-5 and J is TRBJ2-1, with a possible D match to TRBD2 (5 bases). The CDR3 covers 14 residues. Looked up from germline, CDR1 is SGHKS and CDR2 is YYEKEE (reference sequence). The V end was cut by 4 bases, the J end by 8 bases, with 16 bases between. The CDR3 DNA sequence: TGTGCCAGCAGCACTTGGTTCGGGGAGCATGAGCAGTTCTTC. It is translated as CASSTWFGEHEQFF.

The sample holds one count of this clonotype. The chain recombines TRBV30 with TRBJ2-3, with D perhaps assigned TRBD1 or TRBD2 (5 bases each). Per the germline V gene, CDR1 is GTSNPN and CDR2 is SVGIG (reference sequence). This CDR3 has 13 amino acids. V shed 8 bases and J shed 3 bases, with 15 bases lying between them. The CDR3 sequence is CAGRDRGTDTQYF. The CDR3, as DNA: TGTGCCGGCAGGGACCGAGGGACAGATACGCAGTATTTT.

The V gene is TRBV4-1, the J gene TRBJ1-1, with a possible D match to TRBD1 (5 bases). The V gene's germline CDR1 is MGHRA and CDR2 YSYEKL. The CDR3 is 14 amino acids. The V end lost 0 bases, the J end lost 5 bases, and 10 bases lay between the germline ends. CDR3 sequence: CASSQDDRRTEAFF. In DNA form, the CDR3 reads TGCGCCAGCAGCCAAGATGACAGACGAACTGAAGCTTTCTTT.

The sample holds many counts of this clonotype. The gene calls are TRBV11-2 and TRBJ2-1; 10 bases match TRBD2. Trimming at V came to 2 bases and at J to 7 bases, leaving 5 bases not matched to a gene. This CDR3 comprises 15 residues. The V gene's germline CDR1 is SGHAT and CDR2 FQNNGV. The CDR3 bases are TGTGCCAGCAGCTTACTAGCGGGAGTAGGGAATGAGCAGTTCTTC. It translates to CASSLLAGVGNEQFF. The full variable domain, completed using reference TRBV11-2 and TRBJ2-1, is EAGVAQSPRYKIIEKRQSVAFWCNPISGHATLYWYQQILGQGPKLLIQFQNNGVVDDSQLPKDRFSAERLKGVDSTLKIQPAKLEDSAVYLCASSLLAGVGNEQFFGPGTRLTVL.

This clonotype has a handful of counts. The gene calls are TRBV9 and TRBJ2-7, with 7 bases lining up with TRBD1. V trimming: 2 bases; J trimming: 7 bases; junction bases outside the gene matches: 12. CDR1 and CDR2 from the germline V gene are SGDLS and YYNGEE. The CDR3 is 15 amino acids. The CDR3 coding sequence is TGTGCCAGCAGCGTGGTCTCGGACAGGCTAAGAGAGCAGTACTTC. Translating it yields CASSVVSDRLREQYF.

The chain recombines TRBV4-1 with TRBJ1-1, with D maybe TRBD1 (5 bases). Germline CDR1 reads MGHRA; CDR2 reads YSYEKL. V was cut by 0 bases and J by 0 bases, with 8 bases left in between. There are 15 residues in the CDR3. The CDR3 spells CASSQERQMNTEAFF. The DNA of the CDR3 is TGCGCCAGCAGCCAAGAAAGACAGATGAACACTGAAGCTTTCTTT.

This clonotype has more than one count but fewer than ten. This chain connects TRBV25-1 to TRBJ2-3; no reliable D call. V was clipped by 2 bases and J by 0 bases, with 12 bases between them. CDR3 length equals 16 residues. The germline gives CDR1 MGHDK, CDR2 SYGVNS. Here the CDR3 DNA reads TGTGCCAGCAGTGAACTGGGTCGGGTCAGCACAGATACGCAGTATTTT. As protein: CASSELGRVSTDTQYF.

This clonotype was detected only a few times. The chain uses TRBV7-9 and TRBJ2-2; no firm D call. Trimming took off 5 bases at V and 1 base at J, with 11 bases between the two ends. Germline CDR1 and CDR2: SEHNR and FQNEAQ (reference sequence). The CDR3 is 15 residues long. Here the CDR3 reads CASSGPLGNTGELFF. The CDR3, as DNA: TGTGCCAGCAGCGGGCCCTTAGGGAACACCGGGGAGCTGTTTTTT.

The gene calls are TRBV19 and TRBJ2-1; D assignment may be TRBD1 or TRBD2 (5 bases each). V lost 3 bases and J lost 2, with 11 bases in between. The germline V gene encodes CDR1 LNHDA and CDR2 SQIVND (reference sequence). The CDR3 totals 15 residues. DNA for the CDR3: TGTGCCAGTAGTATGAGGGGTGGACCCTACAATGAGCAGTTCTTC. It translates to CASSMRGGPYNEQFF.

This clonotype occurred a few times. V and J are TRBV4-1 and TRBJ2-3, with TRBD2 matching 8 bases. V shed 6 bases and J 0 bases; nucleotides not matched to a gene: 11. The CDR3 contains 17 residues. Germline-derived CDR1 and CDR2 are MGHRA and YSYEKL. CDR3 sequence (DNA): TGCGCCAGCAGTCCCGAGCGGGGGCTCTTTAGCACAGATACGCAGTATTTT. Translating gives CASSPERGLFSTDTQYF.

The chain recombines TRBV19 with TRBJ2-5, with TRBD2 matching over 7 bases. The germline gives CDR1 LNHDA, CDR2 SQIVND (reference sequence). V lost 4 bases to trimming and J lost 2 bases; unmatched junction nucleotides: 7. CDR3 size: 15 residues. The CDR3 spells CASSKGGSGQETQYF. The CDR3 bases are TGTGCCAGTAGTAAGGGAGGGTCGGGGCAAGAGACCCAGTACTTC.

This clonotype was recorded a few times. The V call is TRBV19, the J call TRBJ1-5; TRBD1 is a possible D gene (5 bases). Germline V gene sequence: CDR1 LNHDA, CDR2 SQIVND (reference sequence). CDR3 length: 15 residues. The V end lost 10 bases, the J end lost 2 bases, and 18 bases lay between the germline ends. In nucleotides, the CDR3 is TGTGCCACCCAATATGTCAGGGAGGGCAATCAGCCCCAGCATTTT. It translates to CATQYVREGNQPQHF.

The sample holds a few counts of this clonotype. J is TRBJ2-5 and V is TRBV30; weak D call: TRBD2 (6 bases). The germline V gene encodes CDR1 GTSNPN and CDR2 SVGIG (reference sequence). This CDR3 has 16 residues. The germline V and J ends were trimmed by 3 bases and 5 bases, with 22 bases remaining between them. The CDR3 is CAWRPRGFVVGETQYF. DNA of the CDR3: TGTGCCTGGAGGCCCCGGGGGTTTGTAGTCGGGGAGACCCAGTACTTC. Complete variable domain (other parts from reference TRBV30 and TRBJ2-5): SQTIHQWPATLVQPVGSPLSLECTVEGTSNPNLYWYRQAAGRGLQLLFYSVGIGQISSEVPQNLSASRPQDRQFILSSKKLLLSDSGFYLCAWRPRGFVVGETQYFGPGTRLLVL.

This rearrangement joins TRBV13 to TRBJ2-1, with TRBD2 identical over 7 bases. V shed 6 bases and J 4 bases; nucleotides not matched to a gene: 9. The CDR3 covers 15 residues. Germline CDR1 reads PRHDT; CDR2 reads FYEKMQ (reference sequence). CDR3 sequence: CASRVRLAVYNEQFF. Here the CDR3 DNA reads TGTGCCAGCAGAGTACGGCTAGCGGTATACAATGAGCAGTTCTTC.

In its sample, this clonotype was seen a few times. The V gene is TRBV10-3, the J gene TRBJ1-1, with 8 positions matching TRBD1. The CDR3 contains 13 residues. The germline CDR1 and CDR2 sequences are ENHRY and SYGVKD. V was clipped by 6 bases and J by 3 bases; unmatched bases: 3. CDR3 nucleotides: TGTGCCATCAGGGACAGGGTGTACACTGAAGCTTTCTTT. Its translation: CAIRDRVYTEAFF.

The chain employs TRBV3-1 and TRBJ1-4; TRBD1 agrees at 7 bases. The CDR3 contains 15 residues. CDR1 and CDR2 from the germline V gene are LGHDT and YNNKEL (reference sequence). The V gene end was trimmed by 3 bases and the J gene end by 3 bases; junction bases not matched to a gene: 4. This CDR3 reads CASSHRDRANEKLFF. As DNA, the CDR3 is TGTGCCAGCAGCCACAGAGACAGGGCTAATGAAAAACTGTTTTTT.

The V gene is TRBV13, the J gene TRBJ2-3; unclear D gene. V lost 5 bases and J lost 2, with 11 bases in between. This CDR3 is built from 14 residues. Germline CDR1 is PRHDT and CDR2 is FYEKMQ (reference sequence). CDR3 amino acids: CASSTRVLTDTQYF. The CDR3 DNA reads TGTGCCAGCAGCACAAGGGTACTCACAGATACGCAGTATTTT.

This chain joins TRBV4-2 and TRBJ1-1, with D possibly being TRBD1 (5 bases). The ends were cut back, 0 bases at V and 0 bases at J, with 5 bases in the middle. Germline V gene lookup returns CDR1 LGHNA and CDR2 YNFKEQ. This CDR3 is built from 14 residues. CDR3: CASSQEDMNTEAFF. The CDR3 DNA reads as TGTGCCAGCAGCCAAGAGGACATGAACACTGAAGCTTTCTTT.

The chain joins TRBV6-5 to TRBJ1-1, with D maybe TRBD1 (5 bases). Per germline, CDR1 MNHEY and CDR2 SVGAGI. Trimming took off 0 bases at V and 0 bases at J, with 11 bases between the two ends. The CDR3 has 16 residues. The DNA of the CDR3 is TGTGCCAGCAGTTACTCCCCGGGGGGGATGAACACTGAAGCTTTCTTT. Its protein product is CASSYSPGGMNTEAFF.